This T cell receptor (beta chain) came from a study of T cell responses to AZD1222 COVID-19 vaccine. Germline V gene sequence: CDR1 SGHTA, CDR2 FQGTGA. This CDR3 has 17 amino acids. The V segment lost 1 base and the J segment 5 bases; nucleotides outside the gene matches: 10. Method: immunoSEQ multiplex PCR; TCRdb's copy keeps in-frame clones and lacks some. The table has about 120,000 clones, 90% seen once. Sample: peripheral blood, taken 28 days after the second dose of the MenACWY control vaccine. This clonotype was sampled from an adult who received the MenACWY meningococcal vaccine as a control. The rearrangement links TRBV7-3 to TRBJ2-2; 7 bases fit TRBD2. CDR3 sequence (DNA): TGTGCCAGCAGCTTAAATCCCTGGAGGGGAGGGACCGGGGAGCTGTTTTTT. Its protein product is CASSLNPWRGGTGELFF. Together with reference TRBV7-3 and TRBJ2-2, the CDR3 gives the full variable domain: GAGVSQTPSNKVTEKGKYVELRCDPISGHTALYWYRQSLGQGPEFLIYFQGTGAADDSGLPNDRFFAVRPEGSVSTLKIQRTERGDSAVYLCASSLNPWRGGTGELFFGEGSRLTVL.